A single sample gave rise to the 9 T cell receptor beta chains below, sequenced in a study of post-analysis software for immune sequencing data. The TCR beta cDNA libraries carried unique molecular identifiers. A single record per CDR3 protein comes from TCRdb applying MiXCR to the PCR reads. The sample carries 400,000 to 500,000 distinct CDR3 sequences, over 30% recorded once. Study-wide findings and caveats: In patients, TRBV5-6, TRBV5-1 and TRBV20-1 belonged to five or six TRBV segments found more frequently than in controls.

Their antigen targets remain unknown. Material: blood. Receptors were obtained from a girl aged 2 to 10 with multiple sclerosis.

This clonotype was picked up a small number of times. The CDR3 DNA reads TGTGCCAGCAGCTCGAGACAGGACAATTCACCCCTCCACTTT. Amino acids: CASSSRQDNSPLHF. The rearrangement joins TRBV7-6 to TRBJ1-6, with a tentative D call TRBD1 (6 bases). The CDR3 loop spans 14 amino acids. The germline V gene has CDR1 SGHVS and CDR2 FNYEAQ. V was pared by 4 bases and J by 7 bases, with 11 bases between.

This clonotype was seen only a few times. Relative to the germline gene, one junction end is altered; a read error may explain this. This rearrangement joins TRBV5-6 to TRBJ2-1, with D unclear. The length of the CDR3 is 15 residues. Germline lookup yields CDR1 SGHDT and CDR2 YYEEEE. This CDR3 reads CVSSLRRSSYNEQFF. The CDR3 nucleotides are TGTGTCAGCAGCTTGCGGCGGAGCTCCTACAATGAGCAGTTCTTC.

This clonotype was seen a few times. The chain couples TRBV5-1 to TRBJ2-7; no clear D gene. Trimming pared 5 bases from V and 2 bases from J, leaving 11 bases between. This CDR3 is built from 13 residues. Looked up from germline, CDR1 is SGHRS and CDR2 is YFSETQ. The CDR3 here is CASRGRLTYEQYF. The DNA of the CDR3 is TGCGCCAGCAGAGGACGGCTGACCTACGAGCAGTACTTC.

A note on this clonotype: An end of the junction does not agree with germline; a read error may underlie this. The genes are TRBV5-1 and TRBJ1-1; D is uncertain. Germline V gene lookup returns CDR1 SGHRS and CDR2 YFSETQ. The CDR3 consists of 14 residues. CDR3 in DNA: TGCGCCAACAGCCCCCTCCGTGAACACACTGAAGCTTTCTTT. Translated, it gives CANSPLREHTEAFF. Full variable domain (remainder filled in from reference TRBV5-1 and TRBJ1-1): KAGVTQTPRYLIKTRGQQVTLSCSPISGHRSVSWYQQTPGQGLQFLFEYFSETQRNKGNFPGRFSGRQFSNSRSEMNVSTLELGDSALYLCANSPLREHTEAFFGQGTRLTVV.

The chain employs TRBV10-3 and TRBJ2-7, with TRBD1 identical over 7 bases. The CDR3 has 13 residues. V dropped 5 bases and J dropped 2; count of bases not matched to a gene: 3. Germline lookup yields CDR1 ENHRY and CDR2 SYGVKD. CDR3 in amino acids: CAISSTGTYEQYF. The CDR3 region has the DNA TGTGCCATCAGTTCGACAGGGACCTACGAGCAGTACTTC.

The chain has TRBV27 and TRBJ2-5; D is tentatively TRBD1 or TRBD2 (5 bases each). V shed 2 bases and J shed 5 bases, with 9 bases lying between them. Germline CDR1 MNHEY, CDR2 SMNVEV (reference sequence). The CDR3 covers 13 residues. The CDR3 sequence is CASSLGGVETQYF. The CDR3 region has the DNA TGTGCCAGCAGTTTAGGGGGTGTCGAGACCCAGTACTTC.

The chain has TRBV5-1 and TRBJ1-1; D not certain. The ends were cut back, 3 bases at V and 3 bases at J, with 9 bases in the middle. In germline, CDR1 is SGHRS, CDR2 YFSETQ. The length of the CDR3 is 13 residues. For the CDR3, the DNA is TGCGCCAGCAGCTCGGCTGGGTACACTGAAGCTTTCTTT. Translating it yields CASSSAGYTEAFF.

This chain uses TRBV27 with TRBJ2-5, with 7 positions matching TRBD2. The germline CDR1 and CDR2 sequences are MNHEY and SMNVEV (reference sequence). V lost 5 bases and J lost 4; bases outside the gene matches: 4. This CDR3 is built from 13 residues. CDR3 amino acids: CASSTLAAETQYF. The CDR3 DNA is TGTGCCAGCAGTACTCTAGCGGCAGAGACCCAGTACTTC.

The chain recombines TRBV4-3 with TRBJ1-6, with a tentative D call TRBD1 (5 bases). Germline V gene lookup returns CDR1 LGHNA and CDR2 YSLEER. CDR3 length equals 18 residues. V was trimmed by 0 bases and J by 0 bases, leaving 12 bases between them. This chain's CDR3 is CASSQDTGASSYNSPLHF. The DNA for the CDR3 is TGCGCCAGCAGCCAAGATACTGGGGCGAGCTCCTATAATTCACCCCTCCACTTT.